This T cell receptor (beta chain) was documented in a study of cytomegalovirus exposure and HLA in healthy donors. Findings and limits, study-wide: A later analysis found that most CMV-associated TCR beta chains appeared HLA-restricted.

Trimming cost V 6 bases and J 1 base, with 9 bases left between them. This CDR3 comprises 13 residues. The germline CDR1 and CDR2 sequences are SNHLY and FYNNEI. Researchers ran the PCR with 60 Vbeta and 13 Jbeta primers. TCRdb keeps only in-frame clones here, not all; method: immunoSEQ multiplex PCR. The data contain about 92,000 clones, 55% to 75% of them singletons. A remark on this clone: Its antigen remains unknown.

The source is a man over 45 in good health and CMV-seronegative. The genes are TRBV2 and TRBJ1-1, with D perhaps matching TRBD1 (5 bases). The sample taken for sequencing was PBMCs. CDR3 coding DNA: TGTGCCAGCAGGGACACACGGAACACTGAAGCTTTCTTT. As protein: CASRDTRNTEAFF.